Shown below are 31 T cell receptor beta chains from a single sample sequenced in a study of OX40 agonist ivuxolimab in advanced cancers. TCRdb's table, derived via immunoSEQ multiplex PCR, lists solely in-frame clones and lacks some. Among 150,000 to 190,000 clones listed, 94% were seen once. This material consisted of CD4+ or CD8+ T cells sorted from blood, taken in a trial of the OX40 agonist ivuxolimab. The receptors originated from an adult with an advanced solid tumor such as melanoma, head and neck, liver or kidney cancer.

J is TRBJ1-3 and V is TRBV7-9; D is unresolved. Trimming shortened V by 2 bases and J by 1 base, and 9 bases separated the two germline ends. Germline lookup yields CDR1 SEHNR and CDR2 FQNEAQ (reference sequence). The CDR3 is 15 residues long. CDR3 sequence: CASSLLGLSGNTIYF. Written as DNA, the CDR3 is TGTGCCAGCAGCTTACTGGGATTGTCTGGAAACACCATATATTTT. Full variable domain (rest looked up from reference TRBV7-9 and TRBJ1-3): DTGVSQNPRHKITKRGQNVTFRCDPISEHNRLYWYRQTLGQGPEFLTYFQNEAQLEKSRLLSDRFSAERPKGSFSTLEIQRTEQGDSAMYLCASSLLGLSGNTIYFGEGSWLTVV.

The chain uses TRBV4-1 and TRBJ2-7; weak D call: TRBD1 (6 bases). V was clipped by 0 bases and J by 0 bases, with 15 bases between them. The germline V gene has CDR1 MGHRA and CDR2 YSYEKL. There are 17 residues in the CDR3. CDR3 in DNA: TGCGCCAGCAGCCAAGATCCCTCAGTCAGGGGCTCCTACGAGCAGTACTTC. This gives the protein CASSQDPSVRGSYEQYF.

CDR3 nucleotide sequence: TGTGCCATCAGTGTAGGACAGGCCGGGCAGCCCCAGCATTTT. Protein product: CAISVGQAGQPQHF. The chain recombines TRBV10-3 with TRBJ1-5; 7 bases align to TRBD1. Germline CDR1 reads ENHRY; CDR2 reads SYGVKD. Losses at the gene ends were 4 bases for V and 7 bases for J; bases not matched to a gene: 7. There are 14 residues in the CDR3.

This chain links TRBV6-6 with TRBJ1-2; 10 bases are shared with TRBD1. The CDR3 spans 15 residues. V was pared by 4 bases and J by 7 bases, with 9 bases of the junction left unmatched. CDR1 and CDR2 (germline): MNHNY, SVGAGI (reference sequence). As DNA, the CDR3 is TGTGCCAGCAGTTCCCGGGACAGGGGTCTTCGTGGCTACACCTTC. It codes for CASSSRDRGLRGYTF.

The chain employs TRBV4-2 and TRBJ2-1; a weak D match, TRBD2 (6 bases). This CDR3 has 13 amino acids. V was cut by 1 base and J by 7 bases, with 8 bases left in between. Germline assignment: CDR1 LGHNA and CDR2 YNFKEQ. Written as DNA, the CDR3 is TGTGCCAGCAGCCAAGCAAGCGGGAATGAGCAGTTCTTC. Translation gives CASSQASGNEQFF.

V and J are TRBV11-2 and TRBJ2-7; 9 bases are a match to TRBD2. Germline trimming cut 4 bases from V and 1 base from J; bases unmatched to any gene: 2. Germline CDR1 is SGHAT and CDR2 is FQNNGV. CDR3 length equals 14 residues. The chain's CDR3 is CASSYSGRSYEQYF. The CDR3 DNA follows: TGTGCCAGCAGCTATAGCGGGAGATCCTACGAGCAGTACTTC.

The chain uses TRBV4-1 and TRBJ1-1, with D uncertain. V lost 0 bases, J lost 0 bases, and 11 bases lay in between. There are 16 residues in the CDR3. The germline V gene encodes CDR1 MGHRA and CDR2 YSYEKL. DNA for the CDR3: TGCGCCAGCAGCCAAGAAGGCGAAAGGATGAACACTGAAGCTTTCTTT. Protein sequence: CASSQEGERMNTEAFF.

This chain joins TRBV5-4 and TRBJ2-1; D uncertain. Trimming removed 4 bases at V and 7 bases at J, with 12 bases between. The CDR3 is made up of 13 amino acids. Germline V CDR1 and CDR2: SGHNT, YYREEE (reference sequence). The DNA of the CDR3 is TGTGCCAGCAGCCCAAGTCCACGGAATGAGCAGTTCTTC. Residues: CASSPSPRNEQFF.

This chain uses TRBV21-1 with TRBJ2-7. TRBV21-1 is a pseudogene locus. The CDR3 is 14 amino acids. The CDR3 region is CASARAGEAYEQYF. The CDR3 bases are TGTGCCAGCGCCCGGGCAGGGGAGGCCTACGAGCAGTACTTC.

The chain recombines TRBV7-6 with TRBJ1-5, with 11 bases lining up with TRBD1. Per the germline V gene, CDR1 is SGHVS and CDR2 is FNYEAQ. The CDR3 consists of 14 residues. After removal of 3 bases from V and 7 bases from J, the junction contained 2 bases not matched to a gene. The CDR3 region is CASSFGTGGQPQHF. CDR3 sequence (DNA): TGTGCCAGCAGCTTCGGGACAGGGGGGCAGCCCCAGCATTTT.

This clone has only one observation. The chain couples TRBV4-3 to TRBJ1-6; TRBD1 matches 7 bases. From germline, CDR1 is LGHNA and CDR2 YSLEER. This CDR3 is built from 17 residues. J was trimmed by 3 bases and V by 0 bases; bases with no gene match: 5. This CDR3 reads CASSQEAGTDYNSPLHF. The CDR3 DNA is TGCGCCAGCAGCCAAGAGGCTGGGACAGACTATAATTCACCCCTCCACTTT.

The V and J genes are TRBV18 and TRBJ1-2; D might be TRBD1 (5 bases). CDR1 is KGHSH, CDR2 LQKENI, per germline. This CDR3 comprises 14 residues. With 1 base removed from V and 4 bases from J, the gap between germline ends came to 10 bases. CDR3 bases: TGTGCCAGCTCACCACGTGAGGGGCGCTATGGCTACACCTTC. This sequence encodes CASSPREGRYGYTF.

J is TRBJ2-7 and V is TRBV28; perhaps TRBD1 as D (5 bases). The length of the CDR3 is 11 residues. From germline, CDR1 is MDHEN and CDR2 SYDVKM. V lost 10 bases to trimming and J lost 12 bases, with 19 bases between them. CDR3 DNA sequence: TGTGCCACAAGGGATACAGGCCAATTGTACTTC. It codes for CATRDTGQLYF.

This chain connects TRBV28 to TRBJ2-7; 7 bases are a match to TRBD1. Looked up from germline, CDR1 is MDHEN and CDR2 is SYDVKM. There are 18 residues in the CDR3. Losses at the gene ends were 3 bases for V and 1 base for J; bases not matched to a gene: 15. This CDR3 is CASSFRSTGRYKSYEQYF. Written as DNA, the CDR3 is TGTGCCAGCAGTTTCCGGTCGACAGGGCGGTACAAGTCCTACGAGCAGTACTTC.

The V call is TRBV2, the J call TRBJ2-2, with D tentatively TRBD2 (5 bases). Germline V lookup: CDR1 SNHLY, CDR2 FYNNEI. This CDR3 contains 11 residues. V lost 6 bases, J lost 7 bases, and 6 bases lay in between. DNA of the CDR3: TGTGCCAGCAGGAGGGTCGGGGAGCTGTTTTTT. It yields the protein CASRRVGELFF.

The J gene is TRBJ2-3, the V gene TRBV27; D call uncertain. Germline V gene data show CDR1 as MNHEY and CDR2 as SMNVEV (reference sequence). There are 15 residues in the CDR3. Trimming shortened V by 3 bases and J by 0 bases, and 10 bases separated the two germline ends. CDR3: CASSFFGSSTDTQYF. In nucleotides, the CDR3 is TGTGCCAGCAGTTTTTTCGGCTCTAGCACAGATACGCAGTATTTT.

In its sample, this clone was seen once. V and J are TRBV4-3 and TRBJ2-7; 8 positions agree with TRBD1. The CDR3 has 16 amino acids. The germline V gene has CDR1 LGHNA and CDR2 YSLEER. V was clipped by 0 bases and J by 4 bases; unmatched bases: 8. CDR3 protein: CASSQEGGQGRYEQYF. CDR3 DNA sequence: TGCGCCAGCAGCCAAGAAGGTGGACAGGGACGGTACGAGCAGTACTTC.

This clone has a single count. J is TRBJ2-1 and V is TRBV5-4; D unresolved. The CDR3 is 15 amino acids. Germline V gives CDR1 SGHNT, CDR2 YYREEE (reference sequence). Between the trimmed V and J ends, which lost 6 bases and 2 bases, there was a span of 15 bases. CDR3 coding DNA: TGTGCCAGCAAAGCAAGCAGGAGCCCCTACAATGAGCAGTTCTTC. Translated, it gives CASKASRSPYNEQFF.

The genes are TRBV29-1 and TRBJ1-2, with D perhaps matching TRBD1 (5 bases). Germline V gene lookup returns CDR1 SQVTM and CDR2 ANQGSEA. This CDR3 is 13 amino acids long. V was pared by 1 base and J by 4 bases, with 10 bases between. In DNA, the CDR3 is TGCAGCGTTGAAGGGGGGACCTTCTATGGCTACACCTTC. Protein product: CSVEGGTFYGYTF.

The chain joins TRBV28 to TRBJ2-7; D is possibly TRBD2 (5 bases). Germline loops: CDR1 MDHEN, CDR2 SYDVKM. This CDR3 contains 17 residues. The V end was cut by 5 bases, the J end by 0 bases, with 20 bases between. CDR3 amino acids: CASSLGRSLRVSYEQYF. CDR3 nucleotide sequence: TGTGCCAGCAGTCTTGGACGGTCCTTGAGGGTCTCCTACGAGCAGTACTTC.

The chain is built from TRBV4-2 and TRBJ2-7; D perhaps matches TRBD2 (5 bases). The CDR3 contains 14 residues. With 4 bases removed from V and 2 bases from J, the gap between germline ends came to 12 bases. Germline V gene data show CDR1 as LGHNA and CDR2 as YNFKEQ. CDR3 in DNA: TGTGCCAGCAGCCCGAGCGGCTATACCTACGAGCAGTACTTC. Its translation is CASSPSGYTYEQYF.

CDR3 loop: CASSAPKRQGVYGYTF. CDR3 sequence (DNA): TGTGCCAGCAGCGCCCCAAAACGACAGGGGGTCTATGGCTACACCTTC. This sequence joins TRBV9 and TRBJ1-2; 9 bases line up with TRBD1. The CDR3 covers 16 residues. Germline-derived CDR1 and CDR2 are SGDLS and YYNGEE. V trimming: 3 bases; J trimming: 4 bases; junction bases outside the gene matches: 10.

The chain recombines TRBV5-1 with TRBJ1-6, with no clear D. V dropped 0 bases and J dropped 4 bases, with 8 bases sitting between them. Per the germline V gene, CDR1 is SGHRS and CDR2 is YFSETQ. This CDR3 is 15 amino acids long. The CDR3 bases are TGCGCCAGCAGCTTGGACAGACTATATAATTCACCCCTCCACTTT. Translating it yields CASSLDRLYNSPLHF. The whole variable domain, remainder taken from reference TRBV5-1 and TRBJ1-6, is KAGVTQTPRYLIKTRGQQVTLSCSPISGHRSVSWYQQTPGQGLQFLFEYFSETQRNKGNFPGRFSGRQFSNSRSEMNVSTLELGDSALYLCASSLDRLYNSPLHFGNGTRLTVT.

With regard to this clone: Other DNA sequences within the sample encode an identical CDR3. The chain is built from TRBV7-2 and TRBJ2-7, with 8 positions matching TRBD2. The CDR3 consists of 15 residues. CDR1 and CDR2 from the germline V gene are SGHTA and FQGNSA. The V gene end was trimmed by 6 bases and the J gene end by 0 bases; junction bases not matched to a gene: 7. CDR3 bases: TGTGCCAGCAGTCCTAGCGGGCTGAGCTCCTACGAGCAGTACTTC. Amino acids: CASSPSGLSSYEQYF. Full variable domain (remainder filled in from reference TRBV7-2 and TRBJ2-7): GAGVSQSPSNKVTEKGKDVELRCDPISGHTALYWYRQSLGQGLEFLIYFQGNSAPDKSGLPSDRFSAERTGGSVSTLTIQRTQQEDSAVYLCASSPSGLSSYEQYFGPGTRLTVT.

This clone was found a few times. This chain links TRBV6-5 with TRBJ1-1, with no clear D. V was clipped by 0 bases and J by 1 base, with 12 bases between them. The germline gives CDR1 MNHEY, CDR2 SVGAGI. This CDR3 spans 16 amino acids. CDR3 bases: TGTGCCAGCAGTTACTCATCCGGGATCTGGAACACTGAAGCTTTCTTT. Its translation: CASSYSSGIWNTEAFF.

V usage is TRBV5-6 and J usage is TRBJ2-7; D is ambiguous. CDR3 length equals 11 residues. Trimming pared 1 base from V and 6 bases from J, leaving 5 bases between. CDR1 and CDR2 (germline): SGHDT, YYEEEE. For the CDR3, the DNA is TGTGCCAGCAGCTTGACGGGCGAGCAGTACTTC. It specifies CASSLTGEQYF.

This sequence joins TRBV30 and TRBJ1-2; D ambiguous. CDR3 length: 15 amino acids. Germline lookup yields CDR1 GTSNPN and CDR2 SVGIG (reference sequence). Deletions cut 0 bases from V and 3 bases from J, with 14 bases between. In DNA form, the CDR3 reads TGTGCCTGGAGTGTACTAGGGAACTTAGACTATGGCTACACCTTC. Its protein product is CAWSVLGNLDYGYTF.

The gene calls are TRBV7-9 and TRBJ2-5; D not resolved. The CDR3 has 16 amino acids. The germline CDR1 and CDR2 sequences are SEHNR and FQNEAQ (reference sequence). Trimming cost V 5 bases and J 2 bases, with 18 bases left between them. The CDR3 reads CASSLKLGRRQETQYF. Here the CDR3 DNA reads TGTGCCAGCAGCCTCAAGTTAGGACGACGGCAAGAGACCCAGTACTTC.

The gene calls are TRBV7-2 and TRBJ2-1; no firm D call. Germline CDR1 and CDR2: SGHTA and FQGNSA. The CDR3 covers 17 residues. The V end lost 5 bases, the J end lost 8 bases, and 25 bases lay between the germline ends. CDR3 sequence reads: CASSGFPHRGVLDEQFF. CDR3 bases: TGTGCCAGCAGCGGTTTTCCCCATCGTGGGGTTCTCGATGAGCAGTTCTTC.

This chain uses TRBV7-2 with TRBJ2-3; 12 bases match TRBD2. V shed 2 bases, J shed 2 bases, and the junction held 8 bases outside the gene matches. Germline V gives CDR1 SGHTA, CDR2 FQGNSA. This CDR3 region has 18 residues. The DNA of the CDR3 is TGTGCCAGCAGCTTACTAAGACTAGCGGGGGCCTTCACAGATACGCAGTATTTT. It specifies CASSLLRLAGAFTDTQYF.

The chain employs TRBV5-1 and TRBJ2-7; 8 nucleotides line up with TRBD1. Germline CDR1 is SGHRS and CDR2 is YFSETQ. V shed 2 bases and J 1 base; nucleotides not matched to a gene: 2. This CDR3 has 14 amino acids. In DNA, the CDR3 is TGCGCCAGCAGCTTTGGACAGGGTTCCTACGAGCAGTACTTC. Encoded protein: CASSFGQGSYEQYF.